This T cell receptor beta chain emerged from a study of cytomegalovirus exposure and HLA in healthy donors. Germline values: CDR1 SGHKS, CDR2 YYEKEE (reference sequence). The V and J ends lost 0 bases and 2 bases respectively, with 11 bases between them. The CDR3 is 15 residues long. PCR employed 60 Vbeta and 13 Jbeta primers. Only in-frame clones appear in the TCRdb table, and some are missing; sequencing was by immunoSEQ multiplex PCR. The sample consists of about 160,000 clones, about 78% of them appearing once. The source is a male donor in good health and CMV-seronegative. The rearrangement uses TRBV5-5 and TRBJ1-2; possibly TRBD1 for D (6 bases). Sequenced material: PBMCs. This CDR3 is CASSLAGDRNYGYTF. CDR3 nucleotides: TGTGCCAGCAGCTTGGCTGGCGACAGGAACTATGGCTACACCTTC.